A selection of T cell receptor beta chains follows, all from one sample in a study of neoadjuvant nivolumab and ipilimumab in lung cancer. Only in-frame clones appear in the TCRdb table, and some are missing; sequencing was by immunoSEQ multiplex PCR. The top ten clones hold about 3.3% of a sample with some 38,000 clones, 75% to 90% of them seen once. This specimen was peripheral blood, taken before neoadjuvant nivolumab, alone or with ipilimumab. The source of these receptors is an adult with non-small cell lung cancer. The CDR3 runs from the conserved cysteine through the conserved F or W. Fields, in order: J gene, D gene, V gene, clone size, CDR3 protein, CDR3 DNA. The D gene is left open where the match is weak. Expanded clones are given a class, and other clones once, few, many or no size at all.

J: TRBJ2-1
D: .
V: TRBV9
size: .
CDR3: CASSVRWDSPSNEQFF
DNA: TGTGCCAGCAGCGTACGATGGGACTCCCCTTCCAATGAGCAGTTCTTC

J: TRBJ2-2
D: TRBD1
V: TRBV30
size: .
CDR3: CAWRGRGQSTGELFF
DNA: TGTGCCTGGAGGGGCAGGGGGCAGAGCACCGGGGAGCTGTTTTTT

J: TRBJ2-5
D: .
V: TRBV5-1
size: .
CDR3: CASSYPNGTNINIKILPSTQYF
DNA: TGCGCCAGCAGCTACCCTAACGGGACGAACATAAACATCAAGATTCTTCCTTCGACCCAGTACTTC

J: TRBJ2-1
D: TRBD2
V: TRBV6-5
size: .
CDR3: CASTTSGNNEQFF
DNA: TGTGCCAGCACGACTAGCGGAAACAATGAGCAGTTCTTC

J: TRBJ2-7
D: .
V: TRBV6-5
size: once
CDR3: CASSLGTAREYEQYF
DNA: TGTGCCAGCAGTTTGGGGACCGCCCGGGAATACGAGCAGTACTTC

J: TRBJ1-5
D: .
V: TRBV5-1
size: .
CDR3: CASSGEQGNSNQPQHF
DNA: TGCGCCAGCTCCGGGGAACAGGGAAATAGCAATCAGCCCCAGCATTTT

J: TRBJ2-3
D: .
V: TRBV5-1
size: .
CDR3: CASSVAEPHLDTQYF
DNA: TGCGCCAGCAGCGTAGCCGAGCCCCATCTCGATACGCAGTATTTT

J: TRBJ2-1
D: TRBD2
V: TRBV7-6
size: .
CDR3: CASSPGTSGNYNEQFF
DNA: TGTGCCAGCAGCCCGGGGACTAGCGGGAACTACAATGAGCAGTTCTTC

J: TRBJ2-7
D: TRBD1
V: TRBV5-4
size: .
CDR3: CASSPSSDRADYEQYF
DNA: TGTGCCAGCAGCCCCTCTTCGGACAGGGCAGACTACGAGCAGTACTTC

J: TRBJ2-1
D: TRBD2
V: TRBV4-1
size: .
CDR3: CASSRTAGDNEQFF
DNA: TGCGCCAGCAGCCGAACAGCGGGGGACAATGAGCAGTTCTTC

J: TRBJ2-5
D: TRBD1
V: TRBV5-1
size: .
CDR3: CASKSGQGRETQYF
DNA: TGCGCCAGCAAGTCGGGACAGGGTCGGGAGACCCAGTACTTC

J: TRBJ2-3
D: .
V: TRBV5-1
size: once
CDR3: CASSLAPGQANTQYF
DNA: TGCGCCAGCAGCTTGGCGCCCGGCCAGGCAAATACGCAGTATTTT

J: TRBJ1-2
D: TRBD1
V: TRBV9
size: .
CDR3: CASSERGQGDYGYTF
DNA: TGTGCCAGCAGCGAGAGGGGACAGGGGGACTATGGCTACACCTTC

J: TRBJ2-7
D: TRBD1
V: TRBV9
size: .
CDR3: CASSPPGTGAYEQYF
DNA: TGTGCCAGCAGCCCTCCCGGGACAGGAGCCTACGAGCAGTACTTC

J: TRBJ2-3
D: .
V: TRBV29-1
size: .
CDR3: CSVLPLKRADTQYF
DNA: TGCAGCGTTCTTCCCCTCAAACGGGCTGATACGCAGTATTTT